These 5 T cell receptor beta chains originate from one sample sequenced in a study of shared clonotypes between healthy human individuals (dated by TCRdb to between 2020 and 2021). Libraries were constructed by the immunoSEQ multiplex PCR assay. Imported from immuneACCESS, the table was reduced by TCRdb to in-frame sequences with V and J called. These copies leave out some clones; in studies compared against another copy, an unresolved V gene accounts for under half, and the cause of the remainder is not known. The sample yields 2 million to 2.5 million clones; about 94% were counted once. Roughly 1% of the sample comes from the top ten. CD8 naive samples consisted of CD45RO-negative cells that were positively selected for CCR7, yielding a CD45RA+CCR7+ population without TemRA cells. Material for sequencing was naive CD8+ T cells sorted from blood. The sample's cell subset or site label, in plain terms: CD45RA+CCR7+. These receptors originate from a young man in good health.

The V call is TRBV28, the J call TRBJ2-3, with D perhaps being TRBD1 or TRBD2 (5 bases each). This CDR3 region has 14 residues. CDR1 and CDR2 from the germline V gene are MDHEN and SYDVKM. V gave up 2 bases and J gave up 4 bases, with 10 bases separating them. In DNA, the CDR3 is TGTGCCAGCAGTTTAGTGGGGACCCCAGATACGCAGTATTTT. Its translation: CASSLVGTPDTQYF.

The chain links TRBV27 to TRBJ1-1, with 7 bases identical to TRBD1. This CDR3 has 12 residues. CDR1 and CDR2 from the germline V gene are MNHEY and SMNVEV (reference sequence). Trimming at V came to 2 bases and at J to 11 bases, leaving 5 bases not matched to a gene. The CDR3 protein is CASSLRGRPAFF. CDR3 nucleotides: TGTGCCAGCAGTTTAAGGGGGCGCCCGGCTTTCTTT.

The chain uses TRBV4-3 and TRBJ2-7, with D possibly TRBD2 on 6 matching bases. Germline CDR1 reads LGHNA; CDR2 reads YSLEER. V lost 4 bases and J 6 bases, leaving 13 bases between the germline ends. This CDR3 has 13 residues. The CDR3 loop reads CASSPFPGGEQYF. The CDR3 bases are TGCGCCAGCAGCCCCTTTCCCGGGGGCGAGCAGTACTTC.

The rearrangement uses TRBV5-3 and TRBJ1-1; D not resolved. Being an ORF, TRBV5-3 has a function that is uncertain. CDR3 length: 11 amino acids. V dropped 5 bases and J dropped 5 bases, with 7 bases sitting between them. The CDR3, as DNA: TGTGCCAGAAGATTAGGGACTGAAGCTTTCTTT. It codes for CARRLGTEAFF.

The rearrangement joins TRBV13 to TRBJ2-1; TRBD1 is a possible D gene (7 bases). The CDR3 is 13 residues long. Germline V gives CDR1 PRHDT, CDR2 FYEKMQ (reference sequence). The V end was cut by 5 bases, the J end by 7 bases, with 12 bases between. The CDR3 sequence: CASSPSGGNEQFF. As DNA, the CDR3 is TGTGCCAGCAGCCCGTCAGGGGGGAATGAGCAGTTCTTC.